This T cell receptor (beta chain) was retrieved from a study of monozygotic twins with inflammatory bowel disease. Overall study findings and caveats: IBD-affected twins scored below their healthy co-twins in TCRbeta diversity (inverse Simpson).

Via template switching, UMIs carrying a 6-nucleotide sample barcode were introduced. Using the 5' RACE reads, TCRdb records one entry per CDR3 protein without DNA. The sample has about 300,000 distinct CDR3 sequences. CDR1 and CDR2 from the germline V gene are SGHDN and FVKESK. This CDR3 spans 13 amino acids. Notes on this clonotype: What it recognizes is unknown.

The chain uses TRBV14 and TRBJ1-6. Material: blood. The clonotype originates from a human donor with ulcerative colitis or Crohn's disease, or a healthy co-twin of an affected twin (not recorded which). This CDR3 is CACSLVWGSPLHF.